This T cell receptor beta chain was identified in a study of STAT3 mutations in large granular lymphocyte leukemia. The CDR3 totals 17 residues. CDR1 and CDR2 from the germline V gene are SGHRS and YFSETQ. The trim removed 1 base at V and 3 bases at J, leaving 8 bases unmatched. About this clone itself: Its antigen is not identified.

Profiling relied on immunoSEQ multiplex PCR, and the TCRdb table lists in-frame clones only, not all of them. Among roughly 40,000 clones, about 81% were seen once, and the ten largest hold approximately 0.43%. Overall study results and limits: Sampling intervals varied between patients and samples. Every T-cell large granular lymphocyte leukemia patient had at least one immunodominant TCR beta clonotype. Suggested: STAT3 mutation was not the ancestral event for these clonal expansions.

The TCR originated in a human donor with T large granular lymphocyte leukemia. Some clones in this sample may be carry-over from other donors' samples. Sequencing was done on a sample of PBMCs. The chain couples TRBV5-1 to TRBJ2-2; 8 bases map to TRBD2. The CDR3 region has the DNA TGCGCCAGCAGCTTGAGGACTAGCCGCACTGACACCGGGGAGCTGTTTTTT. It is translated as CASSLRTSRTDTGELFF.